Only a few counts were recorded for the clone carrying this TCR beta chain. Its antigen remains unknown. These data originate in a study of T-cell reconstitution after alpha-beta-depleted transplantation in children. Overall study findings and caveats: Reports say that about two months after transplant, the alpha-beta T cells came out of several hundred graft clones that had expanded. Day-60 TCRbeta diversity that was high in some patients was derived from surviving recipient T cells and thymic progenitors. After one year, T-cell counts and TCRbeta diversity mostly came from new T cells.

Library preparation (for TCRbeta) was performed with unique molecular identifiers. MiXCR was run by TCRdb on the PCR reads, yielding one entry per CDR3 protein. The table records just over 950,000 distinct CDR3 sequences, 25% to 30% of them present only once. The receptor's source is a boy less than two years old who had a stem cell transplant for SCID, so the T cells may come from the graft donor. The sample was PBMCs, mostly from graft donor cells, taken 360 days after TCRalphabeta/CD19-depleted stem cell transplant.

CDR3 nucleotide sequence: TGCAGTGCTAGAGAACCGGCAGCGTACGAGCAGTACTTC. Residues: CSAREPAAYEQYF. The chain employs TRBV20-1 and TRBJ2-7; D remains unclear. The CDR3 sequence is 13 residues long. Deletions cut 0 bases from V and 4 bases from J, with 10 bases between. Germline CDR1 and CDR2: DFQATT and SNEGSKA (reference sequence).